Shown below are 13 T cell receptor beta chains from a single sample sequenced in a study of blood T cell repertoires in COVID-19. Sequencing used immunoSEQ multiplex PCR; TCRdb keeps in-frame clones, though not all of them. The sample carries 200,000 to 300,000 clones, 70% to 85% recorded once. Sequenced: peripheral blood. The receptors here all came from an elderly woman with acute or convalescent COVID-19.

J is TRBJ2-7 and V is TRBV5-1; D possibly corresponds to TRBD1 (6 bases). This CDR3 has 14 amino acids. Trimming removed 5 bases from V and 2 bases from J, with 14 bases in between. Looked up from germline, CDR1 is SGHRS and CDR2 is YFSETQ. The CDR3 reads CASSPDRPTYEQYF. The CDR3 bases are TGCGCCAGCAGTCCCGACAGGCCTACCTACGAGCAGTACTTC.

Details on this clone: At one of its ends the junction is not consistent with the germline gene, which may arise from a read error. J is TRBJ2-5 and V is TRBV7-7; 11 nucleotides agree with TRBD2. The CDR3 has 16 amino acids. Germline values: CDR1 SSHAT, CDR2 FNYEAQ (reference sequence). The CDR3 DNA reads TGTGCTAGCAGCCCGACTAGCGGGGCCCTGCGGAAGACCCAGTACTTC. Residues: CASSPTSGALRKTQYF. The complete variable domain, with remaining parts taken from reference TRBV7-7 and TRBJ2-5, reads GAGVSQSPRYKVTKRGQDVTLRCDPISSHATLYWYQQALGQGPEFLTYFNYEAQPDKSGLPSDRFSAERPEGSISTLTIQRTEQRDSAMYRCASSPTSGALRKTQYFGPGTRLLVL.

V gene TRBV18 combines with J gene TRBJ1-2, with 8 bases aligning to TRBD1. This CDR3 spans 14 amino acids. J gave up 8 bases and V 3 bases, and 8 bases lay outside the gene matches. Germline V gives CDR1 KGHSH, CDR2 LQKENI. Written as DNA, the CDR3 is TGTGCCAGCTCACCGGGGCAGGGGGCTGACGGCTACACCTTC. It encodes CASSPGQGADGYTF.

The J gene is TRBJ1-1, the V gene TRBV7-8, with D tentatively TRBD1 (6 bases). CDR3 length: 13 amino acids. Between the trimmed V and J ends, which lost 5 bases and 7 bases, there was a span of 14 bases. Germline CDR1 is SGHVS and CDR2 is FQNEAQ. This chain's CDR3 is CASSQTTGNEAFF. In nucleotides, the CDR3 is TGTGCCAGCAGCCAAACAACAGGGAATGAAGCTTTCTTT.

The DNA of the CDR3 is TGTGCCAGCAGCCGGGATGAGGGGGCGTTTGACACTGAAGCTTTCTTT. It codes for CASSRDEGAFDTEAFF. This sequence joins TRBV5-4 and TRBJ1-1, with 7 bases matching TRBD1. In germline, CDR1 is SGHNT, CDR2 YYREEE (reference sequence). After removal of 4 bases from V and 3 bases from J, the junction contained 12 bases not matched to a gene. The CDR3 loop spans 16 amino acids.

The rearrangement links TRBV2 to TRBJ2-5; maybe TRBD2 (5 bases). V was trimmed by 3 bases and J by 4 bases, leaving 6 bases between them. Germline V gene lookup returns CDR1 SNHLY and CDR2 FYNNEI. The CDR3 is 12 residues long. Written as DNA, the CDR3 is TGTGCCAGCAGTGAGGGGAGAGAGACCCAGTACTTC. This codes for CASSEGRETQYF.

The CDR3 DNA sequence: TGTGCCAGCAGCTCCGGACAGGAGTACAATGAGCAGTTCTTC. It yields the protein CASSSGQEYNEQFF. This rearrangement joins TRBV7-9 to TRBJ2-1, with 7 bases lining up with TRBD1. Looked up from germline, CDR1 is SEHNR and CDR2 is FQNEAQ (reference sequence). This CDR3 has 14 residues. The trim removed 4 bases at V and 4 bases at J, leaving 4 bases unmatched.

In this sample, this clone turned up many times. V is TRBV7-8 and J is TRBJ1-2, with 8 bases identical to TRBD1. The CDR3 spans 15 residues. From germline, CDR1 is SGHVS and CDR2 FQNEAQ. The ends lost 6 bases at V and 0 bases at J; junction bases unmatched: 6. CDR3 loop: CASSPRTGTNYGYTF. The CDR3 bases are TGTGCCAGCAGTCCAAGGACAGGGACTAACTATGGCTACACCTTC.

V is TRBV28 and J is TRBJ1-4; tentatively, D is TRBD1 (6 bases). The CDR3 sequence is 15 residues long. Trimming took 6 bases from V and 5 from J, leaving 16 bases between them. Germline assignment: CDR1 MDHEN and CDR2 SYDVKM. The CDR3 coding sequence is TGTGCCAGCAGCCCATGGACAGCCCCCAATGAAAAACTGTTTTTT. As protein: CASSPWTAPNEKLFF.

This rearrangement joins TRBV28 to TRBJ1-3, with TRBD1 identical over 7 bases. Germline V lookup: CDR1 MDHEN, CDR2 SYDVKM. The V gene end was trimmed by 6 bases and the J gene end by 7 bases; junction bases not matched to a gene: 3. This CDR3 region has 12 residues. The CDR3 sequence is CASRGRGNTIYF. The CDR3 DNA reads TGTGCCAGCAGGGGCAGGGGGAACACCATATATTTT.

This sequence joins TRBV27 and TRBJ1-1; no reliable D call. The CDR3 consists of 15 residues. CDR1 and CDR2 from the germline V gene are MNHEY and SMNVEV (reference sequence). Trimming took off 2 bases at V and 1 base at J, with 11 bases between the two ends. The CDR3 DNA is TGTGCCAGCAGTTTAAGCCCGCTAGGGAACACTGAAGCTTTCTTT. Translating gives CASSLSPLGNTEAFF.

This clone was recorded a few times. The chain couples TRBV2 to TRBJ1-4; D perhaps matches TRBD1 (5 bases). The length of the CDR3 is 13 residues. The germline gives CDR1 SNHLY, CDR2 FYNNEI. The germline V and J ends were trimmed by 6 bases and 4 bases, with 9 bases remaining between them. Here the CDR3 reads CASSRQRNEKLFF. CDR3 coding DNA: TGTGCCAGCAGCAGACAGCGTAATGAAAAACTGTTTTTT.

The rearrangement uses TRBV2 and TRBJ1-3, with D hard to call. The CDR3 runs 14 residues. Trimming took off 8 bases at V and 2 bases at J, with 13 bases between the two ends. Per the germline V gene, CDR1 is SNHLY and CDR2 is FYNNEI. In nucleotides, the CDR3 is TGTGCCAGCGGTGGAGGGCCTCCTGGAAACACCATATATTTT. Translation: CASGGGPPGNTIYF.